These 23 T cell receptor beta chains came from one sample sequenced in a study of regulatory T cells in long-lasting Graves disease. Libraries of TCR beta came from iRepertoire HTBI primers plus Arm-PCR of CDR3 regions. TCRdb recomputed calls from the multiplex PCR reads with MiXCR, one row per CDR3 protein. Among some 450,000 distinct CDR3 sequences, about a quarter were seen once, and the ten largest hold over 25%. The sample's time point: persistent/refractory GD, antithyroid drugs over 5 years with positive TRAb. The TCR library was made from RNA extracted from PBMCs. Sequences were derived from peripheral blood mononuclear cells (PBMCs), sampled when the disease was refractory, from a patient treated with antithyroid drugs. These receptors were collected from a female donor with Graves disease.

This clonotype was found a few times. The CDR3 nucleotides are TGTGCCAGCAGCACAGCTAACTATGGCTACACCTTC. Residues: CASSTANYGYTF. The gene calls are TRBV7-9 and TRBJ1-2; no firm D call. V was shortened by 5 bases and J by 0 bases, with 4 bases between the two germline ends. In germline, CDR1 is SEHNR, CDR2 FQNEAQ (reference sequence). This CDR3 contains 12 residues. The variable domain in full, with the rest retrieved from reference TRBV7-9 and TRBJ1-2, is DTGVSQNPRHKITKRGQNVTFRCDPISEHNRLYWYRQTLGQGPEFLTYFQNEAQLEKSRLLSDRFSAERPKGSFSTLEIQRTEQGDSAMYLCASSTANYGYTFGSGTRLTVV.

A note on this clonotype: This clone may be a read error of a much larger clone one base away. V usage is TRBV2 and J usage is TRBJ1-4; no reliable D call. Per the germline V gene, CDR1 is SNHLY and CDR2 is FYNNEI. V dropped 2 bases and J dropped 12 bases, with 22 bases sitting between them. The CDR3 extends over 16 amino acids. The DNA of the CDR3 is TGTGCCAGCAGTGAACGCCCAGGCCCCTTTGGGGAAGAACTGTTTTTT. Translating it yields CASSERPGPFGEELFF.

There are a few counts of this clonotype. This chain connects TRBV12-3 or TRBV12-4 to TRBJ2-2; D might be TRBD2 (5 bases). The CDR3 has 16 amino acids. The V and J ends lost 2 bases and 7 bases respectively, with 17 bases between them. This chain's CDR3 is CASSLPAASVGGELFF. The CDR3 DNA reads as TGTGCCAGCAGTTTACCAGCGGCTTCTGTCGGCGGGGAGCTGTTTTTT.

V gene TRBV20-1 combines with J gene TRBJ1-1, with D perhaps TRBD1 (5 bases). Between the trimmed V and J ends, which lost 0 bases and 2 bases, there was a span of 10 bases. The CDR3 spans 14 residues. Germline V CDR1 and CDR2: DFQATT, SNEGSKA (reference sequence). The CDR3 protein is CSAREGGENTEAFF. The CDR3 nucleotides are TGCAGTGCTAGAGAGGGAGGGGAAAACACTGAAGCTTTCTTT.

CDR3 region: CASSQEGAGELFF. The CDR3 region has the DNA TGTGCCAGCAGCCAAGAAGGGGCCGGGGAGCTGTTTTTT. The V and J genes are TRBV3-1 and TRBJ2-2; weak D call: TRBD1 (5 bases). V was pared by 0 bases and J by 6 bases, with 5 bases between. The CDR3 extends over 13 amino acids. CDR1 is LGHDT and CDR2 is YNNKEL in the germline V gene (reference sequence).

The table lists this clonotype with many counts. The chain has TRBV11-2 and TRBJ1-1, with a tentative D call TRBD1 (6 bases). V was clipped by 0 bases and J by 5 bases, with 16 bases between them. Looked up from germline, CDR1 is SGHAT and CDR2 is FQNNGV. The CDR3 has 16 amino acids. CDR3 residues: CASSLEQGRRGTEAFF. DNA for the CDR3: TGTGCCAGCAGCTTAGAACAGGGAAGAAGGGGGACTGAAGCTTTCTTT.

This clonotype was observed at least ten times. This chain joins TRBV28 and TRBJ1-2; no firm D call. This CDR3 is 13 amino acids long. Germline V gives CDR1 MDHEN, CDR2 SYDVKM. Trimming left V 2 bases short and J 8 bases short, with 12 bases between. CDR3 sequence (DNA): TGTGCCAGCAGTTTAGTCACAGTGCGAGGCTACACCTTC. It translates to CASSLVTVRGYTF.

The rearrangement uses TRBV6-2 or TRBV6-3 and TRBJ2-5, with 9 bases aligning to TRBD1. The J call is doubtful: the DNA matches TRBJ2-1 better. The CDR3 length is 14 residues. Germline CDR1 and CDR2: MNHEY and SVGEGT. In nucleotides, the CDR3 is TGTGCCAGCAGTTATTCGGACAGGGGCAATGAGCAGTTCTTC. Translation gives CASSYSDRGNEQFF.

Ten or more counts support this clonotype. This CDR3 reads CASSALDREHQPQHF. The CDR3 DNA follows: TGTGCCAGCAGTGCCCTTGACAGGGAGCATCAGCCCCAGCATTTT. The chain couples TRBV28 to TRBJ1-5; 7 bases align to TRBD1. Germline V gene lookup returns CDR1 MDHEN and CDR2 SYDVKM. The J segment lost 5 bases and the V segment lost 5 bases, leaving 9 bases of the junction unmatched. This CDR3 has 15 amino acids.

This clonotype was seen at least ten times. For the CDR3, the DNA is TGTGCCAGCACCACTACGTGGCCCGAAGGGGAGACCCAGTACTTC. It encodes CASTTTWPEGETQYF. V is TRBV6-1 and J is TRBJ2-5; D is undetermined. The germline V gene encodes CDR1 MNHNS and CDR2 SASEGT. V dropped 7 bases and J dropped 5 bases, with 20 bases sitting between them. The CDR3 loop spans 15 amino acids.

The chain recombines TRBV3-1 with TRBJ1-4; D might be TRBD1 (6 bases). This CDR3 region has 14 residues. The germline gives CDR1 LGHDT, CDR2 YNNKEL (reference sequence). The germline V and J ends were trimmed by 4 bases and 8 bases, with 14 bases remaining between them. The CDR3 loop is CASSPARGPEKLFF. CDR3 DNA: TGTGCCAGCAGCCCTGCCCGGGGGCCCGAAAAACTGTTTTTT.

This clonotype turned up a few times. The chain's CDR3 is CASSQMGEGYEQYF. CDR3 nucleotides: TGCGCCAGCAGCCAGATGGGGGAAGGCTACGAGCAGTACTTC. J is TRBJ2-7 and V is TRBV4-1; D might be TRBD1 or TRBD2, each matching 5 bases. V gave up 3 bases and J gave up 3 bases, with 12 bases separating them. Germline V gene sequence: CDR1 MGHRA, CDR2 YSYEKL. CDR3 size: 14 residues.

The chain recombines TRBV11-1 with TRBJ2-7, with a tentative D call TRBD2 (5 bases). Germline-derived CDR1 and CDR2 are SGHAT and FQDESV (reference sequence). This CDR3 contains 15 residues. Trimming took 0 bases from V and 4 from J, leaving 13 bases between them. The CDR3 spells CASSLASGKTYEQYF. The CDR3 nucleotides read TGTGCCAGCAGCTTAGCATCCGGGAAGACTTACGAGCAGTACTTC.

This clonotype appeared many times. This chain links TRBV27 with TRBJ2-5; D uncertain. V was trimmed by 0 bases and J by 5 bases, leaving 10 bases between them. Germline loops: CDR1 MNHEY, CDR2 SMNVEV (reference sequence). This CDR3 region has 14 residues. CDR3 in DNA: TGTGCCAGCAGTTTATCGTTTGGGTTGGAGACCCAGTACTTC. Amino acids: CASSLSFGLETQYF.

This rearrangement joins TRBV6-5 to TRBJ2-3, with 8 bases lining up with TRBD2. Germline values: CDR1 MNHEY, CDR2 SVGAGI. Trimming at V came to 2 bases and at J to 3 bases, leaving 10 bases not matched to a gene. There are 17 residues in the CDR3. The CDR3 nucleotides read TGTGCCAGCAGTTACGCCCTCACCCAGCGGGGGACAGATACGCAGTATTTT. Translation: CASSYALTQRGTDTQYF.

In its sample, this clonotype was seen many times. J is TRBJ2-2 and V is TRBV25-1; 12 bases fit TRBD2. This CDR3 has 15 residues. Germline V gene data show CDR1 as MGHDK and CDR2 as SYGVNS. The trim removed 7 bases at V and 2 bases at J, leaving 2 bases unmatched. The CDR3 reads CASTGLAGNTGELFF. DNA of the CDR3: TGTGCCAGCACTGGACTAGCGGGAAACACCGGGGAGCTGTTTTTT.

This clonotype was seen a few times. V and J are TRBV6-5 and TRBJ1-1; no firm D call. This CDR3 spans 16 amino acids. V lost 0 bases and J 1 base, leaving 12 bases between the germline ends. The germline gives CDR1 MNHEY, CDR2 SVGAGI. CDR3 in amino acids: CASSYSVGGGNTEAFF. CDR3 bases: TGTGCCAGCAGTTACTCGGTCGGTGGAGGGAACACTGAAGCTTTCTTT.

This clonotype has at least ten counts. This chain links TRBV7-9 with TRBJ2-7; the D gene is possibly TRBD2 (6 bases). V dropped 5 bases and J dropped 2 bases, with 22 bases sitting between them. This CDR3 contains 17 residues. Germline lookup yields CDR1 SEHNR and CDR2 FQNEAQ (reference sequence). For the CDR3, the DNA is TGTGCCAGCAGCCTCGATGCCCCCACTAGCCGGGCCTACGAGCAGTACTTC. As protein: CASSLDAPTSRAYEQYF.

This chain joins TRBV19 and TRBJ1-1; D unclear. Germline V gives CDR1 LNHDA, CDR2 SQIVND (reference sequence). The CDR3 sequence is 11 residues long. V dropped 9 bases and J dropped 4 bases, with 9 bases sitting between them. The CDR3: CASRFGTEAFF. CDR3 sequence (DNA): TGTGCCAGCCGCTTTGGCACTGAAGCTTTCTTT.

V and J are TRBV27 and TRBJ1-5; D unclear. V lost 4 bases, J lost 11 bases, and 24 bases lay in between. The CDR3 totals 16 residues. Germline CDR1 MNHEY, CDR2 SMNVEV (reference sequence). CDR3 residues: CASSSDRADPQSAQHF. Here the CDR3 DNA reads TGTGCCAGCAGTTCCGACCGGGCCGACCCTCAATCAGCCCAGCATTTT.

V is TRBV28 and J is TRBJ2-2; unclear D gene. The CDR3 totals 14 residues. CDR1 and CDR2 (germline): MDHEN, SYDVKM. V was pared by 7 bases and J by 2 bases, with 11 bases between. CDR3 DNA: TGTGCCAGCACAGAACGGGTTAACACCGGGGAGCTGTTTTTT. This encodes CASTERVNTGELFF.

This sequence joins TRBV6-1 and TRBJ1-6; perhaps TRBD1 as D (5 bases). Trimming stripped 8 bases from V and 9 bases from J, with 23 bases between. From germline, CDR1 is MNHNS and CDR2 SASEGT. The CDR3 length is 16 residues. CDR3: CASALGLHSKGSPLHF. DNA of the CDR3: TGTGCCAGCGCCTTGGGACTCCACTCAAAGGGTTCACCCCTCCACTTT.

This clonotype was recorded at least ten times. The chain's CDR3 is CASSKQGVSVQPQHF. The CDR3 coding sequence is TGTGCCAGCAGTAAACAGGGGGTCTCGGTTCAGCCCCAGCATTTT. This chain connects TRBV2 to TRBJ1-5; TRBD1 aligns across 8 bases. CDR3 length equals 15 residues. After removal of 5 bases from V and 6 bases from J, the junction contained 9 bases not matched to a gene. The germline CDR1 and CDR2 sequences are SNHLY and FYNNEI. Variable domain in full (rest from reference TRBV2 and TRBJ1-5): EPEVTQTPSHQVTQMGQEVILRCVPISNHLYFYWYRQILGQKVEFLVSFYNNEISEKSEIFDDQFSVERPDGSNFTLKIRSTKLEDSAMYFCASSKQGVSVQPQHFGDGTRLSIL.